This T cell receptor beta chain was recorded in a study of blood T cells in healthy people across ages. The CDR3 covers 16 residues. Germline V gene sequence: CDR1 MNHEY, CDR2 SVGEGT. The V and J ends lost 6 bases and 5 bases, in that order; junction bases with no gene match: 13. A second PCR of about 7 to 12 cycles used a sample-barcoded 5' primer and a J-beta primer mix. From the 5' RACE reads, TCRdb called clonotypes with MiXCR, one entry per CDR3 protein. The sample shows roughly 680,000 distinct CDR3 sequences, around 49% of them seen only once. Sequencing used blood. V is TRBV6-2 or TRBV6-3 and J is TRBJ2-3; TRBD2 agrees at 8 bases. The sequence came from an older woman in good health. The CDR3 region is CASSSPSSGSLDTQYF. CDR3 nucleotide sequence: TGTGCCAGCAGCTCCCCGAGCAGCGGGAGTTTAGATACGCAGTATTTT.